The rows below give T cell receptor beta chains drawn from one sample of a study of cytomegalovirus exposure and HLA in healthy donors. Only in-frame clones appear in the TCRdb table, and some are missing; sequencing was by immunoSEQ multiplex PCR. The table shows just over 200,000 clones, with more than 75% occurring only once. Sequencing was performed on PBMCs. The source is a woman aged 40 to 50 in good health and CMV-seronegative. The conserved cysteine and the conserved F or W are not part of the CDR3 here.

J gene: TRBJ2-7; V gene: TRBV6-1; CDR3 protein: ASSEVTGLAGTYEQY
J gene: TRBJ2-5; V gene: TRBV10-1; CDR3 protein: ASSGGTAQETQY
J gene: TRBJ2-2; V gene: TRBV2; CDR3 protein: ASSDGQGGTGELF
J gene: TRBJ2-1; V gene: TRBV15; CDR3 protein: ATSRGGGYNEQF
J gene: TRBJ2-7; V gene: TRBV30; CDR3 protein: AWSVVRGHEQY
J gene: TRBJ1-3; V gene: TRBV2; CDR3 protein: ASRGQSPSGNTIY
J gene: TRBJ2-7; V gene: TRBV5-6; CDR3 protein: ASSLASAGGPYEQY
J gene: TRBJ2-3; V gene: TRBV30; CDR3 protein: AWILRGRTDTQY
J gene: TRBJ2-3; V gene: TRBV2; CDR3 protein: ASGRTGASTDTQY
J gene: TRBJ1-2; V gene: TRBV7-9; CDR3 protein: ASSPDRGGYYGYT
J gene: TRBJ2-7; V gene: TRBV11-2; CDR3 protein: ASGTSAEQY
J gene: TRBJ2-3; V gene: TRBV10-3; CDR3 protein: AISESDRSTDTQY
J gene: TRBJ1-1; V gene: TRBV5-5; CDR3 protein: ASSLGGSVNTEAF
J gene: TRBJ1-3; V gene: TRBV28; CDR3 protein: ASSFPPGDTIY
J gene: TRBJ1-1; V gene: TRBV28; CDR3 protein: AGGTGPTEAF
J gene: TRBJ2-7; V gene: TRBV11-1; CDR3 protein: ASSLEQDDYSEQY
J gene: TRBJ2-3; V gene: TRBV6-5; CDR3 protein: ASNRGPLTDTQY
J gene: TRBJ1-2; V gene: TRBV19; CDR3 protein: ASSIEPSSYGYT
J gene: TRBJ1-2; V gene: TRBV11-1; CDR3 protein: ASSLAGSGYT
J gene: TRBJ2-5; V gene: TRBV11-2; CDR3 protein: ASSLGGWTGKIGQETQY
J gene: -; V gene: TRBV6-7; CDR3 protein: ASNYLLGQGFDEQY
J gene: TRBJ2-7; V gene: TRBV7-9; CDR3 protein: ASSQGAWGLYKQY
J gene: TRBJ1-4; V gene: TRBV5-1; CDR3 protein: VSSFQAHEEKLF
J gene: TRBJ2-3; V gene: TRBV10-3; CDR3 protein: AISESRGRGVAGVPDTQY
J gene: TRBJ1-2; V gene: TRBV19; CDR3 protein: ASSIGPGPNYGYT
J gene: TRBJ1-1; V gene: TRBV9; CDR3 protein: ASSMWQGGTEAF
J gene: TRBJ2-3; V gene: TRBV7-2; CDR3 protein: ASSVYGTDTQY
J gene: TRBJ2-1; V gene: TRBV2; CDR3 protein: ASLNGGEQF
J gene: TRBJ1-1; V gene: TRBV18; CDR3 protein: ASSPFRTSDTEAF
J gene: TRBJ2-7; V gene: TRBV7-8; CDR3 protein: ASSPSREEQY
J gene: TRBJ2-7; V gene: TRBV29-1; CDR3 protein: SAQRANSYEQY
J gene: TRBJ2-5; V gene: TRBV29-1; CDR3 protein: SGNAAGKETQY
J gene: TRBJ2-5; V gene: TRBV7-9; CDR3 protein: ASSQDRQETQY
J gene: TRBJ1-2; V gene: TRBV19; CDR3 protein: ASTGHPTENYGYT
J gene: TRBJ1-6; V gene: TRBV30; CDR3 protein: AWKWTVSSYNSPLH
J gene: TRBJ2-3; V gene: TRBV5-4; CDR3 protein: ASSLRTSGSDTQY
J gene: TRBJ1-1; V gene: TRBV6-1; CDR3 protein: ASSARTGGMTEAF
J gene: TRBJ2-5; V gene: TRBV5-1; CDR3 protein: ASSLNLGGEYKKETQY
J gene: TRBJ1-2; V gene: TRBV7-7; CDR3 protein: ASSRTGPYGYT
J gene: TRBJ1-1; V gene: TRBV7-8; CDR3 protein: ASSLGIAGSPRAF
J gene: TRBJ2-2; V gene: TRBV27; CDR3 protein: ASRPRGGTGELF
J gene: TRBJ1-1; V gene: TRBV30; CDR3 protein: AWRATEAF
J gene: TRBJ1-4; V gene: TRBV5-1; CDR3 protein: ASSLGTGKEKLF
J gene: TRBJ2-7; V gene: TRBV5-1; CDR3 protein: ASSMGLAYEQY
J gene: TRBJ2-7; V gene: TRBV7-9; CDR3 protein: ASSLVSHEQY
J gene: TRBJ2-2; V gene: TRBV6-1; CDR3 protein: ASSAIGDTGELF
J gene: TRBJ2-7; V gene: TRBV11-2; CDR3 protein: ASSPLPRWRDSYEQY
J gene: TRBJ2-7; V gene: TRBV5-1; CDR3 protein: ASSLVESSYEQY
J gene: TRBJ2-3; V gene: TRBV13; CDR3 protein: ASSIRQSSTDTQY
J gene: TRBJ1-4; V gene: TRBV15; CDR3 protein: ATSLSGGTGILF
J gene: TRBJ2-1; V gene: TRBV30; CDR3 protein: AWSTGQAQF
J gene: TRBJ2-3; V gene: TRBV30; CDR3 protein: AWTQRRYTQY